This TCR beta chain was sequenced for a study of blood T cell repertoires in COVID-19. Across the whole study: The United States, Italy and Spain provided the acute and convalescent COVID-19 samples.

This clone has just one count. Sequenced by immunoSEQ multiplex PCR; TCRdb stores in-frame clones only, minus some. Seen here are about 100,000 clones, just under 95% observed once, and the top ten hold 5.7%. The ends were cut back, 3 bases at V and 8 bases at J, with 11 bases in the middle. The CDR3 length is 13 residues. The germline gives CDR1 KGHSH, CDR2 LQKENI. The specimen was peripheral blood. This receptor was taken from a man between 65 and 85 years old with acute or convalescent COVID-19. The chain has TRBV18 and TRBJ2-1; D perhaps matches TRBD2 (5 bases). This CDR3 reads CASSPPMEDEQFF. The CDR3 bases are TGTGCCAGCTCACCCCCAATGGAGGATGAGCAGTTCTTC.